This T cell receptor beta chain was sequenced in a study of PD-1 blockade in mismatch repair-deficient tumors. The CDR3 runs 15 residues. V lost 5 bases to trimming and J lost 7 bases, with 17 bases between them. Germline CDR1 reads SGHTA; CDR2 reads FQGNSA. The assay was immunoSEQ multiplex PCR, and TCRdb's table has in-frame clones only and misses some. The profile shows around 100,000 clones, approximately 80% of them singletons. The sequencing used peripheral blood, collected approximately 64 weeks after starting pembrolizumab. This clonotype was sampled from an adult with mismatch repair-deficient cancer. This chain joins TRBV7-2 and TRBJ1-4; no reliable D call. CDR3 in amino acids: CASSPRASIGEKLFF. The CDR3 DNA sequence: TGTGCCAGCAGCCCCCGGGCGAGTATCGGTGAAAAACTGTTTTTT.